This TCR beta chain was sequenced in a study of T cell repertoires in cytomegalovirus infection. Study-level information: The public TCR beta signatures pointed to both CMV infection and matching HLA type. Broader study findings: Clonotype analysis showed dominance of the ex vivo response by HLA-C-restricted CMV-specific TCR beta clonotypes. Totalled public TCR beta family frequency picked out people who carried CMV plus the relevant HLA.

Germline CDR1 and CDR2: LNHDA and SQIVND (reference sequence). The CDR3 sequence is 14 residues long. Trimming removed 3 bases from V and 0 bases from J, with 6 bases in between. This clonotype showed up many times. Its target is unknown. Each CDR3 protein is one row after TCRdb ran MiXCR on the reads. Counted here are over 300,000 distinct CDR3 sequences, about 17% occurring once; the ten biggest clones make up about 12%. The source of this sequence is a human donor in good health (CMV status not recorded). Some clones in this sample may be carry-over from other donors' samples. Sequenced material: PBMCs. V gene TRBV19 combines with J gene TRBJ1-5; D is unclear. CDR3 coding DNA: TGTGCCAGTAGTATTCGCAATAGCAATCAGCCCCAGCATTTT. Protein product: CASSIRNSNQPQHF.